The 9 T cell receptor beta chains in this list originate from one sample, sequenced in a study of T cells in Graves' hyperthyroidism and ophthalmopathy. TCR beta CDR3 region amplification was performed from RNA transcripts. Primed by the HTBI set, a first-round RT-PCR was run on the TCR CDR3. In TCRdb, the multiplex PCR reads were re-called with MiXCR into one record per CDR3 protein. The table records about 510,000 distinct CDR3 sequences, around 15% of them present only once. What was sequenced was blood. These receptor sequences come from a woman aged 40 to 50 with Graves' hyperthyroidism.

This clonotype has just a few counts. CDR3 loop: CSARVDNSNQPQHF. Here the CDR3 DNA reads TGCAGTGCTAGGGTGGATAATAGCAATCAGCCCCAGCATTTT. The gene calls are TRBV20-1 and TRBJ1-5; D gene ambiguous. V lost 3 bases, J lost 0 bases, and 9 bases lay in between. The CDR3 has 14 residues. CDR1 is DFQATT, CDR2 SNEGSKA, per germline (reference sequence).

Comment on this clonotype: One base away lies a much larger clone, so this may be a sequencing read error. The V gene is TRBV11-2, the J gene TRBJ2-7; 12 bases align to TRBD2. The V and J ends lost 5 bases and 7 bases, in that order; junction bases with no gene match: 9. The CDR3 covers 15 residues. Germline values: CDR1 SGHAT, CDR2 FQNNGV. Here the CDR3 reads CASSPLAGGGHEQYF. CDR3 sequence (DNA): TGTGCCAGCAGCCCCCTAGCGGGAGGGGGCCATGAGCAGTACTTC.

This clonotype turned up a few times. The chain has TRBV9 and TRBJ2-3; 9 nucleotides match TRBD1. V shed 3 bases, J shed 6 bases, and the junction held 5 bases outside the gene matches. The CDR3 covers 14 residues. Germline CDR1 is SGDLS and CDR2 is YYNGEE. DNA for the CDR3: TGTGCCAGCAGCGAGGGGACAGGGCACGATACGCAGTATTTT. It translates to CASSEGTGHDTQYF.

The CDR3 here is CASSAFNSPLHF. CDR3 nucleotide sequence: TGTGCCAGCAGCGCTTTTAATTCACCCCTCCACTTT. The rearrangement uses TRBV7-2 and TRBJ1-6; D uncertain. Germline CDR1 is SGHTA and CDR2 is FQGNSA. V lost 5 bases and J lost 6, with 5 bases in between. There are 12 residues in the CDR3. Combining the CDR3 with reference TRBV7-2 and TRBJ1-6 gives the whole variable domain GAGVSQSPSNKVTEKGKDVELRCDPISGHTALYWYRQSLGQGLEFLIYFQGNSAPDKSGLPSDRFSAERTGGSVSTLTIQRTQQEDSAVYLCASSAFNSPLHFGNGTRLTVT.

This clonotype was seen repeatedly, ten times or more. The rearrangement links TRBV7-8 to TRBJ2-3; 7 positions match TRBD2. Unmatched junction bases numbered 6, after V lost 4 bases and J lost 5 bases. CDR3 length: 14 residues. The germline V gene encodes CDR1 SGHVS and CDR2 FQNEAQ. The CDR3: CASSWTSLGDTQYF. The CDR3, as DNA: TGTGCCAGCAGCTGGACTAGTTTAGGAGATACGCAGTATTTT.

This clonotype was seen a few times. The J gene is TRBJ2-5, the V gene TRBV5-4; the match to TRBD2 covers 8 bases. Looked up from germline, CDR1 is SGHNT and CDR2 is YYREEE (reference sequence). This CDR3 has 14 amino acids. V was clipped by 4 bases and J by 4 bases; unmatched bases: 6. CDR3: CASSTLAGSETQYF. CDR3 nucleotides: TGTGCCAGCAGCACCTTAGCGGGATCAGAGACCCAGTACTTC.

This clonotype was detected ten times or more. The J gene is TRBJ2-3, the V gene TRBV5-1; 14 nucleotides align to TRBD2. The CDR3 sequence is 16 residues long. After removal of 4 bases from V and 6 bases from J, the junction contained 7 bases not matched to a gene. The germline CDR1 and CDR2 sequences are SGHRS and YFSETQ. CDR3: CASSPGTSGRSDTQYF. The DNA of the CDR3 is TGCGCCAGCAGCCCTGGGACTAGCGGGAGATCCGATACGCAGTATTTT.

The sample holds many counts of this clonotype. The J gene is TRBJ1-6, the V gene TRBV20-1; perhaps TRBD1 as D (5 bases). Trimming stripped 5 bases from V and 7 bases from J, with 15 bases between. CDR3 size: 14 residues. Germline V CDR1 and CDR2: DFQATT, SNEGSKA (reference sequence). CDR3: CSACRDGGNSPLHF. The CDR3 DNA sequence: TGCAGTGCTTGCCGGGACGGGGGGAATTCACCCCTCCACTTT.

In its sample, this clonotype was seen a few times. This CDR3 reads CASSPTSAWLVGEQFF. The CDR3 nucleotides read TGTGCCAGCAGCCCGACTAGCGCCTGGCTGGTGGGTGAGCAGTTCTTC. J is TRBJ2-1 and V is TRBV28; 8 nucleotides line up with TRBD2. There are 16 residues in the CDR3. Trimming at V came to 6 bases and at J to 9 bases, leaving 16 bases not matched to a gene. Germline lookup yields CDR1 MDHEN and CDR2 SYDVKM.